This is a list of T cell receptor beta chains from one sample in a study of cytomegalovirus exposure and HLA in healthy donors. The repertoire was sequenced with immunoSEQ multiplex PCR; TCRdb's copy has only in-frame clones and lacks some. There are roughly 93,000 clones in the sample; roughly 75% occur only once, and 7.3% lies in the top ten. Material for sequencing was PBMCs. Receptor source: a young man in good health and CMV-seronegative. Each CDR3 is given with its conserved first and last residue. A D gene is named only where the DNA matches it firmly. A row's size may be missing; if present it is once, few, many or a size class.

J: TRBJ1-3; V: TRBV5-5; size: .; D: .; length: 15; DNA: TGTGCCAGCAGCCCAGGATTACGAGGGGGAAACACCATATATTTT; CDR3: CASSPGLRGGNTIYF
J: TRBJ2-7; V: TRBV6-6; size: .; D: TRBD1; length: 15; DNA: TGTGCCAGCAGTTACTCCGGGACAGGGTCCTACGAGCAGTACTTC; CDR3: CASSYSGTGSYEQYF
J: TRBJ1-1; V: TRBV2; size: .; D: .; length: 14; DNA: TGTGCCAGGCACCACCGAGACAGATTCCGGAAAACTTTCTTT; CDR3: CARHHRDRFRKTFF
J: TRBJ2-1; V: TRBV7-9; size: .; D: TRBD2; length: 13; DNA: TGTGCCCAGGCGGCTAGCGGGAGGGAAGGGCAGTTCTTC; CDR3: CAQAASGREGQFF
J: TRBJ1-2; V: TRBV19; size: .; D: .; length: 14; DNA: TGTGCCAGTAGTATTGACAACTCAAACTATGGCTACACCTTC; CDR3: CASSIDNSNYGYTF
J: TRBJ1-4; V: TRBV19; size: .; D: TRBD1; length: 15; DNA: TGTGCCAGTAGTGCAGTACGACAGGGAGGAGGAAAACTGTTTTTT; CDR3: CASSAVRQGGGKLFF
J: TRBJ2-7; V: TRBV7-9; size: few; D: .; length: 16; DNA: TGTGCCAGCAGCTTAGGACCAGGGGCTGGGTCCTACGAGCAGTACTTC; CDR3: CASSLGPGAGSYEQYF
J: TRBJ2-1; V: TRBV7-9; size: once; D: .; length: 15; DNA: TGTGCCAGCAGCCATTCCGGGAGCTCCTACAATGAGCAGTTCTTC; CDR3: CASSHSGSSYNEQFF
J: TRBJ2-7; V: TRBV7-6; size: .; D: TRBD2; length: 16; DNA: TGTGCCAGCAGCTTAACGACTAGCGGGACCTTTACCGAGCAGTACTTC; CDR3: CASSLTTSGTFTEQYF
J: TRBJ1-2; V: TRBV5-1; size: .; D: TRBD1; length: 15; DNA: TGCGCCAGCAGTCCTTTCGCGACAGGGACCTATGGCTACACCTTC; CDR3: CASSPFATGTYGYTF
J: TRBJ1-6; V: TRBV7-9; size: .; D: .; length: 14; DNA: TGTGCCAGCAGCTTGGGAGCACGTAATTCACCCCTCCACTTT; CDR3: CASSLGARNSPLHF
J: TRBJ2-2; V: TRBV18; size: .; D: TRBD1; length: 15; DNA: TGTGCCAGCTCACCGGACAGGGAGGTCACCGGGGAGCTGTTTTTT; CDR3: CASSPDREVTGELFF
J: TRBJ2-3; V: TRBV4-1; size: few; D: .; length: 17; DNA: TGCGCCAGCAGCCCCTCATCCCTTGAGGCGAAGGCAGATACGCAGTATTTT; CDR3: CASSPSSLEAKADTQYF
J: TRBJ2-7; V: TRBV9; size: .; D: TRBD1; length: 14; DNA: TGTGCCAGCAGCGGGCGGGACAGGGTTCATGAGCAGTACTTC; CDR3: CASSGRDRVHEQYF
J: TRBJ1-5; V: TRBV7-2; size: .; D: TRBD1; length: 14; DNA: TGTGCCAGCAGCTTAGAAGGACAGGGAAGCCCCCAGCATTTT; CDR3: CASSLEGQGSPQHF
J: TRBJ1-5; V: TRBV10-3; size: .; D: TRBD1; length: 14; DNA: TGTGCCATCAGGGAGACAGGGGGTGATCAGCCCCAGCATTTT; CDR3: CAIRETGGDQPQHF
J: TRBJ2-6; V: TRBV27; size: .; D: TRBD2; length: 18; DNA: TGTGCCAGCACCTCTATGGTGACTAGCGGGGACCGACGCGGCGTCCTGACTTTC; CDR3: CASTSMVTSGDRRGVLTF
J: TRBJ2-2; V: TRBV5-1; size: few; D: TRBD1; length: 16; DNA: TGCGCCAGCAGCTTGGTCCCGGACAGGGGGTCCGGGGAGCTGTTTTTT; CDR3: CASSLVPDRGSGELFF
J: TRBJ2-2; V: TRBV5-5; size: .; D: .; length: 16; DNA: TGTGCCAGCAGCTTGGCCAGACAGAGGAACACCGGGGAGCTGTTTTTT; CDR3: CASSLARQRNTGELFF
J: TRBJ2-6; V: TRBV7-9; size: few; D: .; length: 15; DNA: TGTGCCAGCAGCGCGGACGGGGCTGGGGCCAACGTCCTGACTTTC; CDR3: CASSADGAGANVLTF
J: TRBJ1-1; V: TRBV6-6; size: few; D: .; length: 13; DNA: TGTGCCAGCAGTCGTACAGAGAACACTGAAGCTTTCTTT; CDR3: CASSRTENTEAFF
J: TRBJ2-5; V: TRBV6-4; size: .; D: .; length: 14; DNA: TGTGCCAGCAGTGACGAGCTCGGGCAGGGGACCCAGTACTTC; CDR3: CASSDELGQGTQYF
J: TRBJ1-1; V: TRBV6-6; size: .; D: .; length: 10; DNA: TGTGCCAGCAGTTACCAAGAAGCTTTCTTT; CDR3: CASSYQEAFF
J: TRBJ2-1; V: TRBV9; size: .; D: TRBD2; length: 17; DNA: TGTGCCAGCAGCGTCGGACTAGCGGGATCTCCCTACAATGAGCAGTTCTTC; CDR3: CASSVGLAGSPYNEQFF
J: TRBJ2-7; V: TRBV5-4; size: .; D: TRBD2; length: 15; DNA: TGTGCCAGCAGCTTGATGGGAGGGCCTTCCTACGAGCAGTACTTC; CDR3: CASSLMGGPSYEQYF
J: TRBJ1-1; V: TRBV28; size: .; D: .; length: 12; DNA: TGTGCCAGCAGTTTACTCCAGGGAAGAGCTTTCTTT; CDR3: CASSLLQGRAFF
J: TRBJ2-2; V: TRBV7-8; size: .; D: TRBD1; length: 15; DNA: TGTGCCAGCAGCGGCACAGGGGGCTTGTCCGGGGAGCTGTTTTTT; CDR3: CASSGTGGLSGELFF
J: TRBJ2-4; V: TRBV5-1; size: .; D: TRBD2; length: 14; DNA: TGCGCCAGCCGCTCCTCTAGCGGGCAAAACATTCAGTACTTC; CDR3: CASRSSSGQNIQYF
J: TRBJ2-7; V: TRBV5-1; size: once; D: TRBD1; length: 14; DNA: TGCGCCAGCAGCTTGGAAGGGACAGGGAGCGAGCAGTACTTC; CDR3: CASSLEGTGSEQYF
J: TRBJ2-3; V: TRBV7-2; size: .; D: .; length: 14; DNA: TGTGCCAGCACAGGATCAAATACCGCAGATACGCAGTATTTT; CDR3: CASTGSNTADTQYF
J: TRBJ2-7; V: TRBV19; size: .; D: .; length: 12; DNA: TGTGCCAGTAGTATCTCGGCGGGCGAGCAGTACTTC; CDR3: CASSISAGEQYF
J: TRBJ2-7; V: TRBV4-2; size: .; D: TRBD1; length: 15; DNA: TGTGCCAGCAGCCAAGATCCGACAGGGGGCTACGAGCAGTACTTC; CDR3: CASSQDPTGGYEQYF
J: TRBJ2-7; V: TRBV27; size: .; D: TRBD2; length: 15; DNA: TGTGCCAGCAGTCCGCGGACTAGCGGAACCGCCGAGCAGTACTTC; CDR3: CASSPRTSGTAEQYF
J: TRBJ1-1; V: TRBV5-4; size: .; D: .; length: 15; DNA: TGTGCCAGCAGCTTTGCGGCGAAGACGAACACTGAAGCTTTCTTT; CDR3: CASSFAAKTNTEAFF
J: TRBJ1-2; V: TRBV7-9; size: .; D: .; length: 13; DNA: TGTGCCAGCAGCCCCGGGATCTACTATGGCTACACCTTC; CDR3: CASSPGIYYGYTF
J: TRBJ1-1; V: TRBV25-1; size: .; D: TRBD1; length: 14; DNA: TGTGCCAGCAGCATACAGGGGCCGAACACTGAAGCTTTCTTT; CDR3: CASSIQGPNTEAFF
J: TRBJ2-2; V: TRBV2; size: .; D: .; length: 23; DNA: TGTGCCAGCAGTGATATTCTAGGAGGATCATCCCCGTCAAAACGGGAGTACACCGGGGAGCTGTTTTTT; CDR3: CASSDILGGSSPSKREYTGELFF
J: TRBJ1-4; V: TRBV5-1; size: .; D: .; length: 16; DNA: TGCGCCAGCAGCTTCGGTGAAGTTCAAAACCCGGAAAAACTGTTTTTT; CDR3: CASSFGEVQNPEKLFF
J: TRBJ2-3; V: TRBV6-4; size: .; D: TRBD2; length: 14; DNA: TGTGCCAGCAGTGCAGCGGGAGATTCAGATACGCAGTATTTT; CDR3: CASSAAGDSDTQYF
J: TRBJ2-6; V: TRBV4-2; size: .; D: .; length: 16; DNA: TGTGCCAGCAGCCAAGATCCAGTCTCTGGGGCCAACGTCCTGACTTTC; CDR3: CASSQDPVSGANVLTF
J: TRBJ2-2; V: TRBV5-1; size: .; D: TRBD2; length: 16; DNA: TGCGCCAGCAGCCCGGGGGGTGCGGGACTTATCGGGGAGCTGTTTTTT; CDR3: CASSPGGAGLIGELFF
J: TRBJ2-7; V: TRBV5-4; size: once; D: TRBD1; length: 15; DNA: TGTGCCAGCAGCCACCCCGGGGACAGCACCTACGAGCAGTACTTC; CDR3: CASSHPGDSTYEQYF
J: TRBJ1-5; V: TRBV5-4; size: .; D: TRBD1; length: 14; DNA: TGTGCCAGCAGCTTGGGAGGGGGCGATCAGCCCCAGCATTTT; CDR3: CASSLGGGDQPQHF
J: TRBJ2-3; V: TRBV9; size: few; D: .; length: 19; DNA: TGTGCCAGCAGCTTCCCAGGGTGGGGGGGGCCCTCCCAGGCGGATACGCAGTATTTT; CDR3: CASSFPGWGGPSQADTQYF